Here is one TCR beta chain with its context. The data are from a study of T cells after yellow fever vaccination. One entry per CDR3 protein, called by TCRdb with MiXCR from the 5' RACE reads. The data hold around 310,000 distinct CDR3 sequences, with approximately 3.9% observed a single time. Trimming shortened V by 5 bases and J by 8 bases, and 9 bases separated the two germline ends. The CDR3 sequence is 12 residues long. CDR1 and CDR2 (germline): SGHNT, YENEEA. The J gene is TRBJ2-2, the V gene TRBV11-3, with D possibly being TRBD2 (6 bases). The material was PBMCs, obtained on the day of the yellow fever booster vaccination. The origin of this receptor is a man between 18 and 29 years old who received the YFV17D yellow fever vaccine. CDR3 in DNA: TGTGCCAGCAGCGCGGGGCTTGGGGAGCTGTTTTTT. Amino acid sequence: CASSAGLGELFF.